This entry lists 20 T cell receptor beta chains sequenced from one sample in a study of shared clonotypes between healthy human individuals. Only in-frame clones appear in the TCRdb table, and some are missing; sequencing was by immunoSEQ multiplex PCR. Altogether about 1 million clones are present, approximately 72% being singletons, with the ten largest covering 1.2% to 1.5%. Input material: memory CD4+ T cells sorted from blood. Sample subset: CD45RA-negative fraction. These receptor sequences come from a man between 18 and 35 years old in good health.

The chain links TRBV30 to TRBJ2-5; TRBD1 matches at 9 bases. Germline CDR1 and CDR2: GTSNPN and SVGIG (reference sequence). The V and J ends lost 7 bases and 7 bases, in that order; junction bases with no gene match: 10. This CDR3 region has 13 residues. This chain's CDR3 is CASGTGPSGTQYF. The CDR3, as DNA: TGTGCCTCGGGGACAGGGCCTTCAGGGACCCAGTACTTC.

As concerns this clone: Other DNA variants within this sample encode the same CDR3. Here the CDR3 DNA reads TGTGCCAGCTCACCGGGACAGACCTATGGCTACACCTTC. This encodes CASSPGQTYGYTF. This rearrangement joins TRBV18 to TRBJ1-2; 7 bases agree with TRBD1. The CDR3 length is 13 residues. Germline CDR1 reads KGHSH; CDR2 reads LQKENI. The V gene end was trimmed by 3 bases and the J gene end by 4 bases; junction bases not matched to a gene: 2.

This clone has just a few counts. The genes are TRBV5-4 and TRBJ2-7; TRBD2 matches at 13 bases. The CDR3 spans 15 residues. Losses at the gene ends were 3 bases for V and 3 bases for J; bases not matched to a gene: 3. Germline V gene data show CDR1 as SGHNT and CDR2 as YYREEE (reference sequence). In DNA, the CDR3 is TGTGCCAGCAGCTCACGACTAGCGGGGGGCTACGAGCAGTACTTC. Amino acid sequence: CASSSRLAGGYEQYF.

The J gene is TRBJ2-6, the V gene TRBV6-5; tentative D call: TRBD1 (6 bases). CDR1 and CDR2 from the germline V gene are MNHEY and SVGAGI. Trimming took off 6 bases at V and 1 base at J, with 10 bases between the two ends. This CDR3 is built from 15 residues. CDR3 loop: CASSPGTSGANVLTF. CDR3 DNA: TGTGCCAGCAGCCCAGGGACATCTGGGGCCAACGTCCTGACTTTC.

V usage is TRBV27 and J usage is TRBJ2-7, with 10 bases identical to TRBD2. The trim removed 8 bases at V and 12 bases at J, leaving 13 bases unmatched. Germline CDR1 MNHEY, CDR2 SMNVEV (reference sequence). The length of the CDR3 is 13 residues. The CDR3 is CASSASAGGPGYF. DNA for the CDR3: TGTGCCAGCTCGGCTTCAGCGGGAGGGCCCGGGTACTTC.

The V call is TRBV19, the J call TRBJ1-6, with D uncertain. V was pared by 3 bases and J by 7 bases, with 16 bases between. This CDR3 comprises 16 residues. Per germline, CDR1 LNHDA and CDR2 SQIVND (reference sequence). CDR3: CASSIGVALVNSPLHF. CDR3 DNA sequence: TGTGCCAGTAGTATCGGGGTGGCATTAGTCAATTCACCCCTCCACTTT.

With respect to this clone: The sample contains more than one DNA sequence encoding this CDR3. The chain joins TRBV18 to TRBJ1-1, with D possibly being TRBD1 (6 bases). The CDR3 covers 14 residues. The ends were cut back, 2 bases at V and 1 base at J, with 8 bases in the middle. Germline CDR1 is KGHSH and CDR2 is LQKENI. The CDR3 region has the DNA TGTGCCAGCTCACCAGGGACACAGAACACTGAAGCTTTCTTT. It codes for CASSPGTQNTEAFF.

The chain is built from TRBV6-1 and TRBJ1-2; a weak D match, TRBD1 (5 bases). CDR3 length equals 11 residues. Germline CDR1 reads MNHNS; CDR2 reads SASEGT. Trimming took 1 base from V and 8 from J, leaving 5 bases between them. The CDR3 sequence is CASSEEGGYTF. As DNA, the CDR3 is TGTGCCAGCAGTGAAGAGGGGGGCTACACCTTC.

The gene calls are TRBV5-1 and TRBJ1-6; 7 nucleotides agree with TRBD1. This CDR3 has 15 residues. Germline V gives CDR1 SGHRS, CDR2 YFSETQ. Germline trimming cut 4 bases from V and 7 bases from J; bases unmatched to any gene: 8. In DNA, the CDR3 is TGCGCCAGCAGCGGAACCGGGACAGTGAATTCACCCCTCCACTTT. It translates to CASSGTGTVNSPLHF.

The V gene is TRBV9, the J gene TRBJ2-7, with D possibly being TRBD1 or TRBD2 (5 bases each). In germline, CDR1 is SGDLS, CDR2 YYNGEE. V was clipped by 3 bases and J by 7 bases, with 17 bases between them. CDR3 length: 14 amino acids. Here the CDR3 DNA reads TGTGCCAGCAGCGCCCGGGACCGGCTTGGGGAGCAGTACTTC. Amino acid sequence: CASSARDRLGEQYF.

This clone has a count of ten or more. The chain uses TRBV6-1 and TRBJ1-3; D perhaps matches TRBD1 (5 bases). The CDR3 is made up of 14 amino acids. V shed 0 bases and J shed 5 bases, with 8 bases lying between them. Germline CDR1 and CDR2: MNHNS and SASEGT. The CDR3: CASSEAAGRNTIYF. The CDR3 DNA is TGTGCCAGCAGTGAAGCGGCAGGGAGAAACACCATATATTTT.

J is TRBJ2-6 and V is TRBV5-1; D gene ambiguous. The CDR3 loop spans 16 amino acids. The germline V gene encodes CDR1 SGHRS and CDR2 YFSETQ. V lost 0 bases and J lost 4, with 11 bases in between. In DNA, the CDR3 is TGCGCCAGCAGCTTGGCGCAGGAGATGGGGGCCAACGTCCTGACTTTC. Its protein is CASSLAQEMGANVLTF.

The V and J genes are TRBV28 and TRBJ2-3; TRBD2 matches 7 bases. This CDR3 has 16 residues. Per germline, CDR1 MDHEN and CDR2 SYDVKM. CDR3 region: CAGGQASAARTDTQYF. CDR3 DNA: TGTGCGGGAGGGCAAGCTTCGGCAGCTCGCACAGATACGCAGTATTTT.

The rearrangement uses TRBV7-2 and TRBJ2-5; 12 nucleotides line up with TRBD2. The V gene's germline CDR1 is SGHTA and CDR2 FQGNSA. The CDR3 sequence is 15 residues long. V gave up 2 bases and J gave up 5 bases; unmatched junction bases: 3. CDR3 residues: CASSLLAGGLETQYF. The CDR3 bases are TGTGCCAGCAGCTTACTAGCGGGAGGGCTGGAGACCCAGTACTTC.

This clone was counted a single time. At one boundary the junction diverges from the germline segment, which might be a read error. The J gene is TRBJ1-6, the V gene TRBV7-2; unclear D gene. The germline V gene encodes CDR1 SGHTA and CDR2 FQGNSA. This CDR3 has 12 amino acids. The CDR3 bases are TGTGCCAGCAGCTTAGAGGGCAGGCCAACCCAATTT. Translating gives CASSLEGRPTQF.

The J gene is TRBJ1-5, the V gene TRBV6-1; D perhaps matches TRBD1 (5 bases). CDR1 and CDR2 from the germline V gene are MNHNS and SASEGT. Trimming removed 2 bases at V and 7 bases at J, with 15 bases between. The CDR3 is made up of 15 amino acids. DNA of the CDR3: TGTGCCAGCAGTGAACGTAAGGGGTATGCCCAGCCCCAGCATTTT. Its translation: CASSERKGYAQPQHF.

Many counts were recorded for this clone. This specimen includes other DNA sequences encoding the same CDR3. The genes are TRBV28 and TRBJ1-2; 7 bases match TRBD1. Per germline, CDR1 MDHEN and CDR2 SYDVKM. V lost 5 bases, J lost 4 bases, and 4 bases stayed unmatched. The CDR3 length is 13 residues. As DNA, the CDR3 is TGTGCCAGCAGTATCGGGACAGCCTATGGCTACACCTTC. It encodes CASSIGTAYGYTF.

The CDR3 region has the DNA TGTGCCAGCAGCCCGGGACTTAGGAACACCATATATTTT. This codes for CASSPGLRNTIYF. The J gene is TRBJ1-3, the V gene TRBV7-6, with D maybe TRBD1 (5 bases). The germline V gene has CDR1 SGHVS and CDR2 FNYEAQ. The CDR3 has 13 residues. V was cut by 5 bases and J by 7 bases, with 12 bases left in between.

This clone was found once. The chain has TRBV18 and TRBJ1-2; D possibly corresponds to TRBD1 (5 bases). The germline gives CDR1 KGHSH, CDR2 LQKENI. This CDR3 is 15 amino acids long. The V gene lost 0 bases and the J gene lost 4 bases, with 12 bases spanning the gap. The CDR3 region is CASSPPSTVLYGYTF. CDR3 DNA: TGTGCCAGCTCACCACCCTCGACAGTTCTCTATGGCTACACCTTC. Combining the CDR3 with reference TRBV18 and TRBJ1-2 gives the whole variable domain NAGVMQNPRHLVRRRGQEARLRCSPMKGHSHVYWYRQLPEEGLKFMVYLQKENIIDESGMPKERFSAEFPKEGPSILRIQQVVRGDSAAYFCASSPPSTVLYGYTFGSGTRLTVV.

Concerning this clone: In the same sample, other DNA sequences code for this CDR3. The chain joins TRBV29-1 to TRBJ2-3; 7 nucleotides match TRBD2. V lost 4 bases to trimming and J lost 1 base; unmatched junction nucleotides: 2. The CDR3 covers 13 residues. Germline-derived CDR1 and CDR2 are SQVTM and ANQGSEA. CDR3 coding DNA: TGCAGCGTTGGTCGGGGGGGCACAGATACGCAGTATTTT. Translation gives CSVGRGGTDTQYF.